The TCR beta chain under discussion was sequenced for a study of blood T cell repertoires in COVID-19. CDR1 MNHNY and CDR2 SVGAGI come from the germline V gene (reference sequence). V shed 6 bases, J shed 5 bases, and the junction held 8 bases outside the gene matches. The CDR3 length is 15 residues. The repertoire was sequenced with immunoSEQ multiplex PCR; TCRdb's copy has only in-frame clones and lacks some. Of some 220,000 clones in the sample, approximately 78% are singletons; the top ten hold about 5%. The TCR was taken from a woman aged 70 to 79 with COVID-19, enrolled during active disease. This chain joins TRBV6-6 and TRBJ1-5, with 9 nucleotides matching TRBD1. The sample was peripheral blood. The CDR3 region is CASRIPDRGDQPQHF. DNA for the CDR3: TGTGCCAGCAGAATACCGGACAGGGGTGATCAGCCCCAGCATTTT.